A selection of T cell receptor beta chains follows, all from one sample in a study of T cells in Graves' hyperthyroidism and ophthalmopathy. Each CDR3 protein gets one entry after TCRdb re-called the multiplex PCR reads with MiXCR. The sample has 700,000 or so distinct CDR3 sequences; over 15% are singletons. Sequencing used blood. These receptors were collected from a man between 18 and 35 years old with Graves' hyperthyroidism. Each CDR3 is given with its conserved first and last residue. D genes are given only for firm matches. Some rows mark clone size as missing; the rest say once, few, many or name a class of expanded clone.

TRBJ1-6	TRBV12-3/TRBV12-4	many	14	.	TGTGCCAGCAGTTTGGAGGTCTCCCTGACACCCCTCCACTTT	CASSLEVSLTPLHF
TRBJ2-2	TRBV19	.	15	.	TGTGCCAGTAGTATTGGTAGGGTGAACACCGGGGAGCTGTTTTTT	CASSIGRVNTGELFF
TRBJ2-5	TRBV18	many	19	TRBD1	TGTGCCAGCTCCCCCGGACAGGGGTTACCGGGATCAACGTCAGAGACCCAGTACTTC	CASSPGQGLPGSTSETQYF
TRBJ2-7	TRBV28	many	14	TRBD2	TGTGCCAGCCGCGCATGGGAGGGCCCCTACGAGCAGTACTTC	CASRAWEGPYEQYF
TRBJ2-7	TRBV28	many	14	.	TGTGCCACCGGCGAGGGGTATCGGTCCTACGAGCAGTACTTC	CATGEGYRSYEQYF
TRBJ2-7	TRBV6-1	many	15	.	TGTGCCAGCTCGAACCGGGACGGACTCTCCTACGAGCAGTACTTC	CASSNRDGLSYEQYF
TRBJ2-3	TRBV11-2	many	15	.	TGTGCCAGCAGCCTCTTTAGGGTCTTCACAGATACGCAGTATTTT	CASSLFRVFTDTQYF
TRBJ2-7	TRBV28	many	13	TRBD1	TGTGCCACCTCACCGACAGGGGGCTACGAGCAGTACTTC	CATSPTGGYEQYF
TRBJ2-5	TRBV27	.	12	.	TGTGCCAGCAGGGGGTACCAAGAGACCCAGTACTTC	CASRGYQETQYF
TRBJ1-4	TRBV20-1	few	13	TRBD1	TGCAGTGCTAGAGAACAGGGGAGCGAAAAACTGTTTTTT	CSAREQGSEKLFF
TRBJ2-6	TRBV6-1	.	16	TRBD1	TGTGCCAGCGTCCCGGGACAGGGGCGAAGGGCCAACGTCCTGACTTTC	CASVPGQGRRANVLTF
TRBJ2-1	TRBV5-1	.	15	TRBD2	TGCGCCAGCAGCTTGGGCGGGAGTGGGTACAATGAGCAGTCCTTC	CASSLGGSGYNEQSF
TRBJ2-5	TRBV6-5	.	14	.	TGTGCCAGCAGTTACGTTGGGTTTGGGGAGACCCAGTACTTC	CASSYVGFGETQYF
TRBJ2-3	TRBV20-1	.	14	TRBD2	TGCAGTGCCCTAGCGGGGGCTAGCACAGATGCGCAGTATTTT	CSALAGASTDAQYF
TRBJ1-1	TRBV2	many	14	.	TGTGCCAGCACCGGTGACCAGGTCAACACTGAAGCTTTCTTT	CASTGDQVNTEAFF